These 26 T cell receptor beta chains share one sample of origin, sequenced in a study of cytomegalovirus exposure and HLA in healthy donors. The PCR contained 60 Vbeta and 13 Jbeta primers. Repertoires were generated with immunoSEQ multiplex PCR, while TCRdb's copy carries only in-frame clones and drops some. This sample has 150,000 to 200,000 clones, with 75% to 85% found just once. Sequencing was carried out using PBMCs. The receptors derive from a boy between 10 and 17 years old in good health and CMV-seronegative.

The chain has TRBV30 and TRBJ1-6, with D possibly matching TRBD1 (5 bases). The CDR3 is made up of 13 amino acids. CDR1 is GTSNPN and CDR2 is SVGIG in the germline V gene (reference sequence). V was clipped by 1 base and J by 7 bases, with 8 bases between them. The CDR3 region has the DNA TGTGCCTGGAGTGGGACACCAAATTCACCCCTCCACTTT. It yields the protein CAWSGTPNSPLHF.

V is TRBV6-6 and J is TRBJ1-4, with 8 bases lining up with TRBD1. Trimming cost V 0 bases and J 8 bases; bases outside gene matches: 8. Germline lookup yields CDR1 MNHNY and CDR2 SVGAGI (reference sequence). The CDR3 loop spans 16 amino acids. Written as DNA, the CDR3 is TGTGCCAGCAGTTACTCCTTGACAGGGGAGAAGGAAAAACTGTTTTTT. This encodes CASSYSLTGEKEKLFF.

This clone was observed once. At one end, the junction sequence differs from germline, possibly due to a read error. The rearrangement uses TRBV7-9 and TRBJ2-7, with TRBD1 as a possible D gene (6 bases). This CDR3 region has 14 residues. Germline V gene data show CDR1 as SEHNR and CDR2 as FQNEAQ (reference sequence). Here the CDR3 DNA reads TGTGCCAGCAGCGCAGATTGGGGGCGAAGTAAGAAGGACTTC. It yields the protein CASSADWGRSKKDF.

This chain links TRBV7-2 with TRBJ2-1; D unclear. The CDR3 is 15 amino acids. Germline V gene data show CDR1 as SGHTA and CDR2 as FQGNSA. Trimming took 1 base from V and 3 from J, leaving 10 bases between them. In nucleotides, the CDR3 is TGTGCCAGCAGCTTAGTGGGCAACGACTACAATGAGCAGTTCTTC. Protein: CASSLVGNDYNEQFF.

This clone has just a few counts. This chain joins TRBV21-1 and TRBJ2-6; TRBD1 reflects the table's D call only, with no check against the DNA. TRBV21-1 is designated a pseudogene. The CDR3 spans 15 residues. The CDR3 DNA reads as TGTGCCAGCAGCATGGGCTGCCGGAGGGCCAACGTCCTGACTTTC. Amino acid sequence: CASSMGCRRANVLTF.

This clone occurred a few times. The CDR3 reads CAISVYTSGSRNEQFF. Written as DNA, the CDR3 is TGTGCCATCAGTGTCTATACTAGCGGGAGTAGGAATGAGCAGTTCTTC. The chain employs TRBV10-3 and TRBJ2-1; 11 bases are a match to TRBD2. In germline, CDR1 is ENHRY, CDR2 SYGVKD. Trimming removed 4 bases from V and 7 bases from J; junction bases left unmatched: 9. This CDR3 spans 16 amino acids.

This clone has more than one count but fewer than ten. The rearrangement joins TRBV30 to TRBJ1-1; 7 positions agree with TRBD1. The V segment lost 4 bases and the J segment 4 bases; nucleotides outside the gene matches: 15. CDR1 is GTSNPN and CDR2 is SVGIG in the germline V gene (reference sequence). The CDR3 is 16 residues long. The CDR3 is CAWTTKQGWGTTEAFF. The CDR3 DNA is TGTGCCTGGACCACCAAACAGGGGTGGGGGACCACTGAAGCTTTCTTT.

This clone has just a few counts. This chain uses TRBV21-1 with TRBJ2-7; the DNA was not used to check the table's D call, TRBD1. TRBV21-1 is a recognized pseudogene. The length of the CDR3 is 16 residues. The CDR3 nucleotides are TGTGCCAGCAGCAAAGGGGTTACAGACAGGGGCTACGAGCAGTACTTC. Translation gives CASSKGVTDRGYEQYF.

CDR3 amino acids: CASSPLGGFYNEQFF. CDR3 in DNA: TGTGCCAGCAGCCCCTTAGGGGGCTTCTACAATGAGCAGTTCTTC. The chain employs TRBV6-6 and TRBJ2-1, with 7 bases matching TRBD1. This CDR3 is built from 15 residues. From germline, CDR1 is MNHNY and CDR2 SVGAGI (reference sequence). With V trimmed by 6 bases and J by 3 bases, 8 bases remained unmatched.

This chain joins TRBV10-3 and TRBJ2-5; 12 bases line up with TRBD2. CDR1 and CDR2 (germline): ENHRY, SYGVKD. Unmatched junction bases numbered 6, after V lost 5 bases and J lost 2 bases. The CDR3 has 16 residues. For the CDR3, the DNA is TGTGCCATCAGTTTCCGACTAGCGGGGGAACAAGAGACCCAGTACTTC. This translates into CAISFRLAGEQETQYF.

The CDR3 bases are TGTGCCAGCAGGGGCGGGGGGTACACAGATACGCAGTATTTT. It translates to CASRGGGYTDTQYF. This sequence joins TRBV6-5 and TRBJ2-3; 8 nucleotides agree with TRBD2. Germline trimming cut 6 bases from V and 2 bases from J; bases unmatched to any gene: 4. Germline V lookup: CDR1 MNHEY, CDR2 SVGAGI. The CDR3 totals 14 residues.

This chain joins TRBV9 and TRBJ1-1; D call uncertain. Trimming pared 4 bases from V and 1 base from J, leaving 8 bases between. CDR3 length equals 13 residues. The germline V gene encodes CDR1 SGDLS and CDR2 YYNGEE. CDR3 protein: CASSPGGNTEAFF. In DNA form, the CDR3 reads TGTGCCAGCAGCCCCGGCGGGAACACTGAAGCTTTCTTT.

The rearrangement joins TRBV30 to TRBJ2-7; TRBD2 matches 13 bases. This CDR3 region has 16 residues. The junction had 12 bases not matched to a gene; V was cut back by 5 bases and J by 5 bases. Germline V CDR1 and CDR2: GTSNPN, SVGIG (reference sequence). CDR3 bases: TGTGCCTGGGACACTCTAGGACTAGCGGGAGATAACGAGCAGTACTTC. It translates to CAWDTLGLAGDNEQYF.

This chain connects TRBV9 to TRBJ1-2; maybe TRBD1 (6 bases). This CDR3 has 16 amino acids. V gave up 0 bases and J gave up 6 bases, with 18 bases separating them. Germline CDR1 and CDR2: SGDLS and YYNGEE. DNA of the CDR3: TGTGCCAGCAGCGTAGAGGGGCCGGGGCAGGGGCATGGCTACACCTTC. Its protein is CASSVEGPGQGHGYTF.

This chain uses TRBV7-9 with TRBJ2-7; 11 positions match TRBD1. V was pared by 6 bases and J by 3 bases, with 1 base of the junction left unmatched. Germline loops: CDR1 SEHNR, CDR2 FQNEAQ (reference sequence). The CDR3 totals 13 residues. The CDR3 bases are TGTGCCAGCAGAGGGACAGGGGGCTACGAGCAGTACTTC. Its translation: CASRGTGGYEQYF.

The chain uses TRBV5-1 and TRBJ2-4; D possibly corresponds to TRBD1 (8 bases). The CDR3 extends over 14 amino acids. Germline V lookup: CDR1 SGHRS, CDR2 YFSETQ. Trimming took 3 bases from V and 8 from J, leaving 15 bases between them. CDR3 protein: CASSSTGAGDIQYF. CDR3 DNA: TGCGCCAGCAGCTCGACAGGGGCGGGAGACATTCAGTACTTC.

This clone has just one count. The CDR3 reads CAGGQFDRDGLEAFF. The DNA for the CDR3 is TGTGCCGGTGGACAGTTTGATCGGGACGGGTTAGAAGCTTTCTTT. The V call is TRBV30, the J call TRBJ1-1, with D maybe TRBD1 (6 bases). Germline CDR1 reads GTSNPN; CDR2 reads SVGIG (reference sequence). V was cut by 8 bases and J by 8 bases, with 27 bases left in between. The CDR3 consists of 15 residues.

This chain uses TRBV2 with TRBJ2-3; 13 nucleotides line up with TRBD2. The V gene's germline CDR1 is SNHLY and CDR2 FYNNEI. The CDR3 is 16 amino acids. J lost 2 bases, V lost 6 bases, and 5 bases had no gene match. In DNA form, the CDR3 reads TGTGCCAGCAGCTGGGGACTAGCGGGGATCACAGATACGCAGTATTTT. Its translation: CASSWGLAGITDTQYF.

The chain's CDR3 is CASSLGLNTGELFF. The CDR3 DNA is TGCGCCAGCAGCTTGGGTCTTAACACCGGGGAGCTGTTTTTT. The gene calls are TRBV5-1 and TRBJ2-2; no clear D gene. The CDR3 length is 14 residues. Trimming stripped 0 bases from V and 2 bases from J, with 5 bases between. Germline lookup yields CDR1 SGHRS and CDR2 YFSETQ.

The V call is TRBV5-1, the J call TRBJ2-5, with a weak D call TRBD2 (5 bases). The better agreement between TRBJ2-7 and the DNA end casts doubt on the J call. Germline assignment: CDR1 SGHRS and CDR2 YFSETQ. There are 15 residues in the CDR3. CDR3 amino acids: CASSLDGSAAYEQYF. The CDR3 DNA follows: TGCGCCAGCAGCTTGGATGGTAGCGCCGCCTACGAGCAGTACTTC.

This chain links TRBV6-1 with TRBJ1-4; the D gene is possibly TRBD1 (5 bases). CDR1 and CDR2 (germline): MNHNS, SASEGT. The CDR3 covers 14 residues. Trimming shortened V by 5 bases and J by 7 bases, and 14 bases separated the two germline ends. DNA of the CDR3: TGTGCCAGCAGTTTCCAGGGTAGGGGTGAAAAACTGTTTTTT. Residues: CASSFQGRGEKLFF.

The chain is built from TRBV27 and TRBJ1-5, with D hard to call. The CDR3 has 13 amino acids. The germline V gene encodes CDR1 MNHEY and CDR2 SMNVEV (reference sequence). V was shortened by 2 bases and J by 7 bases, with 9 bases between the two germline ends. The CDR3 here is CASSLEGMQPQHF. CDR3 bases: TGTGCCAGCAGTTTAGAGGGAATGCAGCCCCAGCATTTT.

This clone was seen once. The chain is built from TRBV11-2 and TRBJ2-5; D is unclear. Trimming removed 1 base at V and 1 base at J, with 10 bases between. CDR1 SGHAT and CDR2 FQNNGV come from the germline V gene. The CDR3 is 15 amino acids. CDR3 DNA: TGTGCCAGCAGCTTAGGCGTCGGGTTCCAAGAGACCCAGTACTTC. It yields the protein CASSLGVGFQETQYF.

The chain links TRBV19 to TRBJ1-6, with D possibly being TRBD1 (6 bases). The CDR3 runs to 15 residues. V lost 6 bases, J lost 9 bases, and 18 bases lay in between. From germline, CDR1 is LNHDA and CDR2 SQIVND (reference sequence). CDR3 loop: CASSEQGLAASPLHF. The CDR3 DNA follows: TGTGCCAGTAGCGAACAGGGTCTAGCAGCTTCACCCCTCCACTTT.

This clone turned up a few times. J is TRBJ2-5 and V is TRBV5-4; D is undetermined. Trimming shortened V by 4 bases and J by 6 bases, and 13 bases separated the two germline ends. The CDR3 spans 13 residues. The germline V gene has CDR1 SGHNT and CDR2 YYREEE (reference sequence). The CDR3, as DNA: TGTGCCAGCAGCCCTGAGGTACCTCAGACCCAGTACTTC. This gives the protein CASSPEVPQTQYF.

V gene TRBV19 combines with J gene TRBJ1-3, with a possible D match to TRBD1 (6 bases). The germline CDR1 and CDR2 sequences are LNHDA and SQIVND (reference sequence). The germline V and J ends were trimmed by 2 bases and 4 bases, with 18 bases remaining between them. The CDR3 is 17 residues long. The CDR3 loop is CASSIRLSSQGGNTIYF. Written as DNA, the CDR3 is TGTGCCAGTAGTATAAGATTGTCGTCACAGGGCGGAAACACCATATATTTT.